The 3 T cell receptor beta chains reported below all come from one sample, sequenced in a study of T cell changes during pregnancy in multiple sclerosis. Data came from immunoSEQ multiplex PCR; TCRdb stores just in-frame clones and leaves some out. Of fewer than 85,000 clones detected, about 94% appear once; the ten largest clones hold 2.5%. Material: peripheral blood, obtained in the third trimester of pregnancy. All receptors come from a female donor with multiple sclerosis, enrolled in a pregnancy study.

The rearrangement joins TRBV5-1 to TRBJ1-2; TRBD1 agrees at 11 bases. Germline values: CDR1 SGHRS, CDR2 YFSETQ. J lost 8 bases, V lost 3 bases, and 6 bases had no gene match. The CDR3 is 14 amino acids. The CDR3 DNA reads as TGCGCCAGCAGCTACGGACAGGGGGCTCAGGGCTACACCTTC. Its translation is CASSYGQGAQGYTF.

V gene TRBV7-9 combines with J gene TRBJ1-6; 10 bases are shared with TRBD1. The V gene end was trimmed by 5 bases and the J gene end by 6 bases; junction bases not matched to a gene: 1. Per germline, CDR1 SEHNR and CDR2 FQNEAQ (reference sequence). CDR3 size: 14 residues. CDR3 bases: TGTGCCAGCAGCCGACAGGGGGCTAATTCACCCCTCCACTTT. Encoded protein: CASSRQGANSPLHF.

The V gene is TRBV5-1, the J gene TRBJ1-1, with 8 nucleotides matching TRBD1. Germline trimming cut 2 bases from V and 11 bases from J; bases unmatched to any gene: 8. This CDR3 is built from 13 residues. Germline assignment: CDR1 SGHRS and CDR2 YFSETQ. CDR3 DNA: TGCGCCAGCAGCTTTGCGGCAGGGGGCTCCGCTTTCTTT. Translated: CASSFAAGGSAFF.